The following is a T cell receptor (beta chain) sequence with its context. Its antigen is not known. The data are from a study of OX40 agonist ivuxolimab in advanced cancers. Across the study: The dose of intravenous ivuxolimab that patients received every 2 weeks ranged from 0.01 to 10 mg/kg. Dose-escalation cases comprised hepatocellular carcinoma, melanoma, renal cell or head and neck cancer. Whole-study findings and limits: Compared with others, partial responders at 0.1-3.0 mg/kg displayed clonal expansion among the lowest. In the 0.1 to 3.0 mg/kg range, CD4+ and CD8+ blood T cells had expanded clonally by week 6.

CDR3 length: 12 amino acids. The V and J ends lost 4 bases and 5 bases respectively, with 8 bases between them. The germline gives CDR1 MNHNY, CDR2 SVGAGI (reference sequence). Sequencing was performed with immunoSEQ multiplex PCR; in TCRdb, only in-frame clones are kept and a portion is missing. The sample lists more than 55,000 clones, approximately 90% occurring once. Sample: CD4+ or CD8+ T cells sorted from blood, taken in a trial of the OX40 agonist ivuxolimab. This receptor was taken from an adult with an advanced solid tumor such as melanoma, head and neck, liver or kidney cancer. The rearrangement joins TRBV6-6 to TRBJ2-5; no definite D call. The CDR3 DNA reads TGTGCCAGCAGTTCCCCTACTGAGACCCAGTACTTC. Its protein product is CASSSPTETQYF.